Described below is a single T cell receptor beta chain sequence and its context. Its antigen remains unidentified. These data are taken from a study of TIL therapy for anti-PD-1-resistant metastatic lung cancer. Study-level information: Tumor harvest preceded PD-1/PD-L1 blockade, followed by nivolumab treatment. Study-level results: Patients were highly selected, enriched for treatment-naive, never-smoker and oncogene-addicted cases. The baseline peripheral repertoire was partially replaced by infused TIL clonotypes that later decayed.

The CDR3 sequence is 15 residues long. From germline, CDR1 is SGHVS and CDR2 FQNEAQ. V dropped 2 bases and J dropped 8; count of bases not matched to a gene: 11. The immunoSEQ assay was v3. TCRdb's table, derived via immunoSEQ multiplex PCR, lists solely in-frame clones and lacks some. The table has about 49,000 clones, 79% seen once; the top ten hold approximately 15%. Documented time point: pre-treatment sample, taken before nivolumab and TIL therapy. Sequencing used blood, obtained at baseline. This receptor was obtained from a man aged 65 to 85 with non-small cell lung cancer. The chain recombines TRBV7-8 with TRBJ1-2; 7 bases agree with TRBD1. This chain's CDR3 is CASSLRTGDLQGYTF. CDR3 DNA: TGTGCCAGCAGCTTAAGGACAGGCGATCTTCAAGGCTACACCTTC.